A single sample gave rise to the 12 T cell receptor beta chains below, sequenced in a study of early T cells in non-severe SARS-CoV-2 infection. TCRdb fed the 5' RACE reads into MiXCR, producing one record per CDR3 protein. The sample lists 120,000 or so distinct CDR3 sequences, roughly 12% occurring once. The sample in question was whole blood, obtained at baseline. Receptors were obtained from an adult who was a healthcare worker with PCR-confirmed SARS-CoV-2 infection or an uninfected control (not recorded which).

The chain recombines TRBV5-5 with TRBJ2-3; TRBD2 is a possible D gene (6 bases). V shed 4 bases and J shed 1 base, with 16 bases lying between them. Per the germline V gene, CDR1 is SGHKS and CDR2 is YYEKEE (reference sequence). This CDR3 contains 16 residues. Written as DNA, the CDR3 is TGTGCCAGCAGCCCCGCTAGCGCGGAGGGCACAGATACGCAGTATTTT. Residues: CASSPASAEGTDTQYF.

This chain links TRBV5-1 with TRBJ1-2; D not certain. The V gene's germline CDR1 is SGHRS and CDR2 YFSETQ. The CDR3 runs 14 residues. V lost 0 bases to trimming and J lost 5 bases, with 11 bases between them. The CDR3 bases are TGCGCCAGCAGCTTGGAGGCAGTCGGGTATGGCTACACCTTC. Its protein is CASSLEAVGYGYTF.

The CDR3 here is CASSHTPGLATYEQFF. The CDR3 bases are TGTGCCAGCAGCCACACACCGGGACTAGCTACGTATGAGCAGTTCTTC. The chain joins TRBV14 to TRBJ2-1, with 9 bases lining up with TRBD2. V was pared by 3 bases and J by 8 bases, with 11 bases of the junction left unmatched. Germline V gives CDR1 SGHDN, CDR2 FVKESK. The CDR3 extends over 16 amino acids.

A few counts support this clonotype. The J gene is TRBJ1-1, the V gene TRBV29-1; D not resolved. The V end was cut by 1 base, the J end by 0 bases, with 9 bases between. Germline CDR1 is SQVTM and CDR2 is ANQGSEA. This CDR3 has 14 residues. CDR3 bases: TGCAGCGTTGAAGTACCCTGGATGAACACTGAAGCTTTCTTT. It yields the protein CSVEVPWMNTEAFF.

This clonotype was recorded a few times. The chain recombines TRBV6-5 with TRBJ1-2; maybe TRBD1 (5 bases). Trimming cost V 0 bases and J 2 bases, with 16 bases left between them. Germline CDR1 and CDR2: MNHEY and SVGAGI. This CDR3 has 17 residues. This chain's CDR3 is CASSYSIRQQVNYGYTF. The CDR3 DNA reads TGTGCCAGCAGTTACTCGATCAGGCAACAGGTGAACTATGGCTACACCTTC.

A few counts support this clonotype. This rearrangement joins TRBV7-2 to TRBJ1-1, with 8 bases identical to TRBD1. The V and J ends lost 3 bases and 1 base, in that order; junction bases with no gene match: 1. Germline V gives CDR1 SGHTA, CDR2 FQGNSA. This CDR3 comprises 14 residues. The CDR3 spells CASSFGTGNTEAFF. CDR3 nucleotides: TGTGCCAGCAGCTTTGGGACAGGGAACACTGAAGCTTTCTTT. Variable domain in full (rest from reference TRBV7-2 and TRBJ1-1): GAGVSQSPSNKVTEKGKDVELRCDPISGHTALYWYRQSLGQGLEFLIYFQGNSAPDKSGLPSDRFSAERTGGSVSTLTIQRTQQEDSAVYLCASSFGTGNTEAFFGQGTRLTVV.

The rearrangement links TRBV28 to TRBJ2-1, with D possibly being TRBD1 (5 bases). The CDR3 loop spans 13 amino acids. Germline V gene lookup returns CDR1 MDHEN and CDR2 SYDVKM. Trimming took off 2 bases at V and 7 bases at J, with 9 bases between the two ends. This CDR3 reads CASSLGQGNEQFF. CDR3 sequence (DNA): TGTGCCAGCAGTTTAGGGCAGGGAAATGAGCAGTTCTTC. Based on the CDR3 plus reference TRBV28 and TRBJ2-1, the full variable domain is DVKVTQSSRYLVKRTGEKVFLECVQDMDHENMFWYRQDPGLGLRLIYFSYDVKMKEKGDIPEGYSVSREKKERFSLILESASTNQTSMYLCASSLGQGNEQFFGPGTRLTVL.

The chain combines TRBV2 with TRBJ2-7; D gene uncertain. The CDR3 is 13 residues long. V gave up 8 bases and J gave up 4 bases, with 15 bases separating them. Germline values: CDR1 SNHLY, CDR2 FYNNEI. The CDR3 here is CASQAGLGYEQYF. The CDR3 DNA reads as TGTGCCAGCCAAGCCGGTCTTGGATACGAGCAGTACTTC.

This chain links TRBV7-2 with TRBJ2-3, with 7 bases matching TRBD1. Germline values: CDR1 SGHTA, CDR2 FQGNSA. The ends lost 4 bases at V and 2 bases at J; junction bases unmatched: 6. The length of the CDR3 is 15 residues. The CDR3 bases are TGTGCCAGCAGCTATTACAGGGGTCACACAGATACGCAGTATTTT. It encodes CASSYYRGHTDTQYF.

The sample holds a few counts of this clonotype. The chain recombines TRBV5-4 with TRBJ2-3; the D gene could be TRBD1 or TRBD2 (6 bases each). CDR3 length: 14 amino acids. V was trimmed by 10 bases and J by 1 base, leaving 16 bases between them. Germline V lookup: CDR1 SGHNT, CDR2 YYREEE (reference sequence). The CDR3 region is CALGGGGGTDTQYF. In nucleotides, the CDR3 is TGTGCCCTAGGAGGGGGAGGTGGCACAGATACGCAGTATTTT.

This clonotype was seen repeatedly, ten times or more. The chain employs TRBV12-3 or TRBV12-4 and TRBJ2-5, with 10 nucleotides matching TRBD1. There are 15 residues in the CDR3. The V gene end was trimmed by 8 bases and the J gene end by 5 bases; junction bases not matched to a gene: 11. The CDR3 DNA reads as TGTGCCAGCCTTTTGCAGACAGGGGGCTATGAGACCCAGTACTTC. Amino acids: CASLLQTGGYETQYF.

The chain has TRBV7-2 and TRBJ2-3; a weak D match, TRBD2 (5 bases). V lost 5 bases to trimming and J lost 2 bases, with 8 bases between them. The CDR3 spans 13 residues. Germline V lookup: CDR1 SGHTA, CDR2 FQGNSA. CDR3 sequence reads: CASSRLFTDTQYF. CDR3 bases: TGTGCCAGCAGCCGACTATTCACAGATACGCAGTATTTT.